The 30 T cell receptor beta chains listed next were all sequenced from one sample in a study of PD-1 blockade in mismatch repair-deficient tumors. The data were produced by immunoSEQ multiplex PCR, yet TCRdb's version contains in-frame clones alone and is incomplete. This table has around 120,000 clones, 70% to 90% appearing once. The sequencing used peripheral blood, collected 44 weeks after starting pembrolizumab. Receptors were obtained from an adult with mismatch repair-deficient cancer.

V usage is TRBV29-1 and J usage is TRBJ1-2; D ambiguous. V lost 6 bases, J lost 8 bases, and 13 bases lay in between. This CDR3 comprises 11 residues. Germline CDR1 reads SQVTM; CDR2 reads ANQGSEA. Written as DNA, the CDR3 is TGCAGCGTCCCGGACTTATGGGGCTACACCTTC. It encodes CSVPDLWGYTF.

This clone was counted between two and nine times. The chain recombines TRBV7-9 with TRBJ2-2; D is perhaps TRBD1 (6 bases). The CDR3 covers 15 residues. Trimming took 8 bases from V and 0 from J, leaving 13 bases between them. Germline V gene lookup returns CDR1 SEHNR and CDR2 FQNEAQ (reference sequence). The CDR3 region is CASGTRRTNTGELFF. For the CDR3, the DNA is TGTGCCAGCGGGACAAGACGGACGAACACCGGGGAGCTGTTTTTT. Looking up the rest from reference TRBV7-9 and TRBJ2-2 gives the full variable domain: DTGVSQNPRHKITKRGQNVTFRCDPISEHNRLYWYRQTLGQGPEFLTYFQNEAQLEKSRLLSDRFSAERPKGSFSTLEIQRTEQGDSAMYLCASGTRRTNTGELFFGEGSRLTVL.

V usage is TRBV28 and J usage is TRBJ2-7, with D perhaps TRBD1 or TRBD2 (5 bases each). There are 14 residues in the CDR3. The V gene lost 6 bases and the J gene lost 2 bases, with 14 bases spanning the gap. The germline V gene encodes CDR1 MDHEN and CDR2 SYDVKM. The CDR3 region has the DNA TGTGCCAGCAGCCCCGGGACGCCCACCTACGAGCAGTACTTC. This sequence encodes CASSPGTPTYEQYF.

This chain links TRBV29-1 with TRBJ1-1; possibly TRBD1 for D (6 bases). Between the trimmed V and J ends, which lost 4 bases and 1 base, there was a span of 7 bases. This CDR3 has 12 amino acids. Germline V gene sequence: CDR1 SQVTM, CDR2 ANQGSEA. The CDR3 nucleotides read TGCAGCGTTGCACAGGGGAACACTGAAGCTTTCTTT. It yields the protein CSVAQGNTEAFF.

The chain has TRBV29-1 and TRBJ1-1; possibly TRBD1 for D (6 bases). The germline gives CDR1 SQVTM, CDR2 ANQGSEA. The CDR3 covers 13 residues. Trimming shortened V by 7 bases and J by 1 base, and 13 bases separated the two germline ends. The CDR3 loop reads CSASWTANTEAFF. DNA for the CDR3: TGCAGCGCCTCCTGGACAGCGAACACTGAAGCTTTCTTT.

The genes are TRBV11-1 and TRBJ2-1; D possibly corresponds to TRBD2 (5 bases). The germline V and J ends were trimmed by 5 bases and 6 bases, with 14 bases remaining between them. CDR1 is SGHAT and CDR2 is FQDESV in the germline V gene (reference sequence). The CDR3 loop spans 14 amino acids. The DNA of the CDR3 is TGTGCCAGCAGCCCGGGGTGGGTGGCCAATGAGCAGTTCTTC. It translates to CASSPGWVANEQFF.

V and J are TRBV7-2 and TRBJ2-1; D is undetermined. Germline CDR1 and CDR2: SGHTA and FQGNSA. V was clipped by 3 bases and J by 6 bases, with 3 bases between them. The CDR3 covers 11 residues. The CDR3 spells CASSFGNEQFF. Written as DNA, the CDR3 is TGTGCCAGCAGCTTTGGCAATGAGCAGTTCTTC.

The rearrangement joins TRBV4-2 to TRBJ2-7; 8 positions match TRBD1. The CDR3 extends over 15 amino acids. The J segment lost 3 bases and the V segment lost 0 bases, leaving 4 bases of the junction unmatched. Germline assignment: CDR1 LGHNA and CDR2 YNFKEQ. The CDR3 DNA sequence: TGTGCCAGCAGCCAAGACCGGACAGGGCTCTACGAGCAGTACTTC. This encodes CASSQDRTGLYEQYF.

This chain uses TRBV4-3 with TRBJ1-1, with D perhaps TRBD1 (6 bases). This CDR3 has 16 residues. With 3 bases removed from V and 0 bases from J, the gap between germline ends came to 14 bases. Germline CDR1 and CDR2: LGHNA and YSLEER. Here the CDR3 reads CASSHTQTGMNTEAFF. The CDR3 coding sequence is TGCGCCAGCAGCCACACCCAAACAGGGATGAACACTGAAGCTTTCTTT.

This chain connects TRBV19 to TRBJ2-7; 9 positions match TRBD2. The germline V gene has CDR1 LNHDA and CDR2 SQIVND (reference sequence). V shed 1 base and J 1 base; nucleotides not matched to a gene: 2. The CDR3 runs 15 residues. In DNA, the CDR3 is TGTGCCAGTAGTATAGCTAGCGGGGCTTCCTACGAGCAGTACTTC. Protein sequence: CASSIASGASYEQYF.

This clone was seen just once. DNA of the CDR3: TGTGCCATCAGTGAGTCGCTAGCGGGAGAAGGTCGAAACATTCAGTACTTC. Translating it yields CAISESLAGEGRNIQYF. This rearrangement joins TRBV10-3 to TRBJ2-4, with 10 bases aligning to TRBD2. Losses at the gene ends were 0 bases for V and 6 bases for J; bases not matched to a gene: 8. The CDR3 extends over 17 amino acids. Germline CDR1 is ENHRY and CDR2 is SYGVKD.

The rearrangement joins TRBV7-3 to TRBJ2-1, with 7 bases fitting TRBD2. V trimming: 2 bases; J trimming: 10 bases; junction bases outside the gene matches: 5. This CDR3 comprises 13 residues. Germline CDR1 SGHTA, CDR2 FQGTGA. The CDR3 DNA reads as TGTGCCAGCAGCTTACCTAGGGAGGGGGAGCAGTTCTTC. Protein: CASSLPREGEQFF.

The CDR3: CASSLGGRVYEQYF. CDR3 nucleotide sequence: TGTGCCAGCAGCTTAGGCGGGAGGGTGTACGAGCAGTACTTC. The chain uses TRBV7-2 and TRBJ2-7; 9 bases agree with TRBD2. V shed 1 base, J shed 4 bases, and the junction held 2 bases outside the gene matches. The germline gives CDR1 SGHTA, CDR2 FQGNSA. This CDR3 spans 14 amino acids.

The genes are TRBV5-6 and TRBJ2-1, with no clear D. Trimming shortened V by 4 bases and J by 2 bases, and 7 bases separated the two germline ends. This CDR3 comprises 13 residues. The germline V gene encodes CDR1 SGHDT and CDR2 YYEEEE. The CDR3 nucleotides read TGTGCCAGCAGCATAGGGACCTACAATGAGCAGTTCTTC. This translates into CASSIGTYNEQFF.

The chain has TRBV5-1 and TRBJ2-2, with 9 bases that match TRBD2. This CDR3 has 16 amino acids. Trimming took 0 bases from V and 7 from J; bases not matched to a gene: 7. The V gene's germline CDR1 is SGHRS and CDR2 YFSETQ. CDR3 in amino acids: CASSLEAGGPVGELFF. The DNA of the CDR3 is TGCGCCAGCAGCTTGGAGGCGGGAGGGCCGGTCGGGGAGCTGTTTTTT.

The chain couples TRBV7-2 to TRBJ2-7; weak D call: TRBD1 (6 bases). Between the trimmed V and J ends, which lost 1 base and 4 bases, there was a span of 11 bases. CDR1 is SGHTA, CDR2 FQGNSA, per germline. The CDR3 loop spans 14 amino acids. CDR3 bases: TGTGCCAGCAGCTTAGATTACAGGGCTTACGAGCAGTACTTC. As protein: CASSLDYRAYEQYF.

This clone showed up just once. This sequence joins TRBV10-1 and TRBJ2-4; weak D call: TRBD1 (5 bases). Trimming left V 6 bases short and J 1 base short, with 7 bases between. Germline values: CDR1 WNHNN, CDR2 SYGVQD (reference sequence). The CDR3 runs 13 residues. The CDR3 nucleotides are TGCGCCAGCAGCGACAGTGCCAAAAACATTCAGTACTTC. Its protein is CASSDSAKNIQYF.

The chain employs TRBV27 and TRBJ2-1; D ambiguous. This CDR3 is built from 12 residues. CDR1 is MNHEY, CDR2 SMNVEV, per germline (reference sequence). Trimming took 5 bases from V and 9 from J, leaving 11 bases between them. CDR3 loop: CASSAGITEQFF. DNA of the CDR3: TGTGCCAGCAGTGCAGGAATAACTGAGCAGTTCTTC.

The table lists this clone with a count of one. J is TRBJ2-3 and V is TRBV27, with 7 bases fitting TRBD2. The CDR3 extends over 13 amino acids. J gave up 6 bases and V 4 bases, and 4 bases lay outside the gene matches. The V gene's germline CDR1 is MNHEY and CDR2 SMNVEV (reference sequence). This CDR3 reads CASSWGGGDTQYF. The CDR3 DNA follows: TGTGCCAGCAGTTGGGGGGGTGGGGATACGCAGTATTTT.

The chain links TRBV6-6 to TRBJ2-1, with 7 nucleotides matching TRBD2. Germline-derived CDR1 and CDR2 are MNHNY and SVGAGI (reference sequence). This CDR3 has 12 residues. Trimming cost V 7 bases and J 6 bases; bases outside gene matches: 3. The CDR3 DNA sequence: TGTGCCAGCACCCCGGGAGGCAATGAGCAGTTCTTC. This translates into CASTPGGNEQFF.

The chain recombines TRBV14 with TRBJ1-1, with 7 nucleotides matching TRBD1. V shed 5 bases, J shed 7 bases, and the junction held 13 bases outside the gene matches. The CDR3 sequence is 15 residues long. Germline assignment: CDR1 SGHDN and CDR2 FVKESK. This CDR3 is CASSGGVRGHVEAFF. Here the CDR3 DNA reads TGTGCCAGCAGCGGAGGGGTGAGGGGGCACGTTGAAGCTTTCTTT.

The chain joins TRBV15 to TRBJ2-3; 10 positions agree with TRBD2. This CDR3 spans 17 amino acids. V trimming: 0 bases; J trimming: 1 base; junction bases outside the gene matches: 4. Germline V CDR1 and CDR2: LNHNV, YYDKDF (reference sequence). This CDR3 is CATSRDYGTSGTDTQYF. The CDR3 DNA reads as TGTGCCACCAGCAGAGACTACGGGACTAGCGGCACAGATACGCAGTATTTT.

The rearrangement links TRBV20-1 to TRBJ2-1; the D call may be TRBD1 or TRBD2 (5 bases each). CDR3 length: 11 residues. From germline, CDR1 is DFQATT and CDR2 SNEGSKA (reference sequence). Trimming left V 3 bases short and J 9 bases short, with 9 bases between. CDR3 in amino acids: CSASLGTEQFF. In DNA form, the CDR3 reads TGCAGTGCTAGTCTGGGGACTGAGCAGTTCTTC.

The genes are TRBV7-9 and TRBJ2-5, with a tentative D call TRBD1 (5 bases). CDR1 is SEHNR, CDR2 FQNEAQ, per germline (reference sequence). This CDR3 has 13 residues. The V end lost 4 bases, the J end lost 2 bases, and 8 bases lay between the germline ends. The CDR3: CASSSRQQETQYF. The CDR3 DNA is TGTGCCAGCAGCTCTAGACAGCAAGAGACCCAGTACTTC.

This clone showed up just a few times. The V and J genes are TRBV2 and TRBJ2-7; D not certain. The CDR3 loop spans 14 amino acids. The germline gives CDR1 SNHLY, CDR2 FYNNEI. With 4 bases removed from V and 5 bases from J, the gap between germline ends came to 15 bases. The DNA of the CDR3 is TGTGCCAGCAGTGCGGCAGGTAACGTTCACGAGCAGTACTTC. Residues: CASSAAGNVHEQYF.

The V call is TRBV6-5, the J call TRBJ1-1, with a weak D call TRBD1 (6 bases). The V and J ends lost 0 bases and 1 base respectively, with 12 bases between them. The CDR3 contains 16 residues. Germline V gives CDR1 MNHEY, CDR2 SVGAGI. CDR3 residues: CASSYSGGRRNTEAFF. The DNA of the CDR3 is TGTGCCAGCAGTTACTCGGGGGGGCGCCGGAACACTGAAGCTTTCTTT.

Comments on this clone: No DNA is shown, since the ends of the CDR3 on it are uncertain; the CDR3 is the one TCRdb lists. The CDR3 region is CVSSSSTGSGANVLTF. The chain has TRBV6-5 and TRBJ2-6; the D segment call TRBD1 is taken from the table without a DNA check. The germline V gene encodes CDR1 MNHEY and CDR2 SVGAGI. The CDR3 sequence runs 16 residues, both termini included.

CDR3 region: CASSQVVAGEQYF. The CDR3 DNA follows: TGCGCCAGCAGCCAAGTTGTGGCTGGCGAGCAGTACTTC. The rearrangement links TRBV4-3 to TRBJ2-7, with D uncertain. The germline gives CDR1 LGHNA, CDR2 YSLEER. The CDR3 sequence is 13 residues long. Between the trimmed V and J ends, which lost 1 base and 6 bases, there was a span of 10 bases.

This chain uses TRBV5-1 with TRBJ2-1; no definite D call. Trimming took 5 bases from V and 0 from J, leaving 9 bases between them. Germline lookup yields CDR1 SGHRS and CDR2 YFSETQ. The length of the CDR3 is 14 residues. The CDR3 spells CASRVPSSYNEQFF. The CDR3 nucleotides are TGCGCCAGCAGGGTTCCTAGCTCCTACAATGAGCAGTTCTTC. The whole variable domain, filled in from reference TRBV5-1 and TRBJ2-1, reads KAGVTQTPRYLIKTRGQQVTLSCSPISGHRSVSWYQQTPGQGLQFLFEYFSETQRNKGNFPGRFSGRQFSNSRSEMNVSTLELGDSALYLCASRVPSSYNEQFFGPGTRLTVL.

The chain combines TRBV4-3 with TRBJ2-7, with unresolved D. Germline values: CDR1 LGHNA, CDR2 YSLEER. This CDR3 contains 15 residues. With 0 bases removed from V and 4 bases from J, the gap between germline ends came to 13 bases. The CDR3 DNA reads as TGCGCCAGCAGCCAAGATCTATCGATCCTGTACGAGCAGTACTTC. Amino acids: CASSQDLSILYEQYF.